The clone carrying this T cell receptor beta chain was detected ten times or more. Antigen: not known. The data are from a study of glioma-infiltrating T cells. Germline V gene sequence: CDR1 MNHNS, CDR2 SASEGT. There are 14 residues in the CDR3. With 4 bases removed from V and 1 base from J, the gap between germline ends came to 10 bases. Findings of the study overall: Very few CDR3 sequences were shared between tissue and blood.

TCR alpha and beta CDR3 regions were amplified from RNA using iRepertoire nested multiplex PCR. TCRdb reprocessed the multiplex PCR reads with MiXCR, giving one entry per CDR3 protein. The sample includes tens of thousands of distinct CDR3 sequences, less than 30% seen only once; the top ten take about 6.7%. The TCR comes from a human donor with low-grade glioma or glioblastoma, undergoing nonglioma brain surgery, or in good health (not recorded which). Sequencing used glioma tissue, nonneoplastic brain tissue, or PBMCs (not recorded which). The chain carries TRBV6-1 and TRBJ2-5; TRBD1 is a possible D gene (5 bases). CDR3 protein: CASSADSPQETQYF. The CDR3 DNA reads TGTGCCAGCAGTGCCGACAGTCCCCAAGAGACCCAGTACTTC.